Below, 29 T cell receptor beta chains from the same sample are listed, as sequenced in a study of blood T cell repertoires in COVID-19 (dated by TCRdb to 2019 to 2021). To prepare the library, the immunoSEQ multiplex PCR assay was applied. TCRdb limited this immuneACCESS table to in-frame rearrangements with V and J called. A share of clones is missing; checked studies link under half to unresolved V genes, and the rest is unexplained. Present in this sample are over 200,000 clones, 92% of which were seen just once. The ten most abundant clones make up over 0.75% of the sample. The sample consisted of peripheral blood. The receptors were gathered from a man aged 60-69 years with COVID-19, enrolled during active disease.

The J gene is TRBJ2-3, the V gene TRBV7-3; 9 bases fit TRBD1. This CDR3 is 16 amino acids long. Germline lookup yields CDR1 SGHTA and CDR2 FQGTGA. V lost 1 base and J lost 0; bases outside the gene matches: 2. The CDR3 DNA follows: TGTGCCAGCAGCTTAATGGACAGGGGCAGCACAGATACGCAGTATTTT. Translation: CASSLMDRGSTDTQYF.

DNA of the CDR3: TGTGCCAGCAGTTACTCGAGGGACAGGGGTCGACCCCTCCACTTT. It is translated as CASSYSRDRGRPLHF. The chain links TRBV6-5 to TRBJ1-6; TRBD1 aligns across 10 bases. The germline gives CDR1 MNHEY, CDR2 SVGAGI. With 0 bases clipped from V and 12 bases from J, the junction kept 5 bases outside the gene matches. The CDR3 contains 15 residues.

The chain couples TRBV3-1 (or the pseudogene TRBV3-2) to TRBJ2-7, with D tentatively TRBD2 (6 bases). V dropped 0 bases and J dropped 4 bases, with 10 bases sitting between them. CDR3 length: 14 residues. Germline V lookup: CDR1 LGHDT, CDR2 YNNKEL (reference sequence). CDR3: CASSQETRGYEQYF. The CDR3, as DNA: TGTGCCAGCAGCCAAGAGACTAGAGGGTACGAGCAGTACTTC.

The V call is TRBV5-6, the J call TRBJ2-2; 11 positions match TRBD2. Trimming took 0 bases from V and 2 from J; bases not matched to a gene: 6. The CDR3 totals 18 residues. The V gene's germline CDR1 is SGHDT and CDR2 YYEEEE. CDR3 DNA: TGTGCCAGCAGCTTGGGACTAGCGGGGTATGGTAACACCGGGGAGCTGTTTTTT. It yields the protein CASSLGLAGYGNTGELFF.

To note about this clone: Other DNA sequences in the same sample also yield this CDR3. The J gene is TRBJ1-1, the V gene TRBV5-1; a possible D gene is TRBD1 (5 bases). The CDR3 totals 14 residues. CDR1 SGHRS and CDR2 YFSETQ come from the germline V gene. The V and J ends lost 7 bases and 0 bases respectively, with 13 bases between them. The DNA for the CDR3 is TGCGCCAGCTCCCCTGGGGGGGTGAACACTGAAGCTTTCTTT. The encoded protein is CASSPGGVNTEAFF.

The sample holds one count of this clone. The CDR3 DNA reads TGCGCCAGCACCAAATTCAGCGGACAGGAAAGTTCACCCCTCCACTTT. Protein product: CASTKFSGQESSPLHF. The chain couples TRBV5-1 to TRBJ1-6, with TRBD1 matching over 7 bases. This CDR3 has 16 amino acids. The junction had 15 bases not matched to a gene; V was cut back by 6 bases and J by 9 bases. The germline CDR1 and CDR2 sequences are SGHRS and YFSETQ.

J is TRBJ1-4 and V is TRBV7-2; D is ambiguous. CDR3 length: 15 residues. The germline gives CDR1 SGHTA, CDR2 FQGNSA. Trimming took off 2 bases at V and 5 bases at J, with 12 bases between the two ends. The DNA of the CDR3 is TGTGCCAGCAGCTTACCCCCCAGGAGGAATGAAAAACTGTTTTTT. Protein: CASSLPPRRNEKLFF.

This sequence joins TRBV25-1 and TRBJ2-2; a possible D gene is TRBD1 (6 bases). The CDR3 loop spans 15 amino acids. Germline V gene lookup returns CDR1 MGHDK and CDR2 SYGVNS. V lost 4 bases and J 5 bases, leaving 14 bases between the germline ends. The CDR3 protein is CASSVDRTRTGELFF. DNA for the CDR3: TGTGCCAGCAGTGTCGACAGGACCAGGACCGGGGAGCTGTTTTTT.

The gene calls are TRBV5-1 and TRBJ1-4; D gene ambiguous. The CDR3 runs 17 residues. Germline V gene sequence: CDR1 SGHRS, CDR2 YFSETQ. The V and J ends lost 2 bases and 0 bases respectively, with 14 bases between them. In DNA, the CDR3 is TGCGCCAGCAGCTTACCCGTGGAGACTCCAACTAATGAAAAACTGTTTTTT. This gives the protein CASSLPVETPTNEKLFF.

The chain combines TRBV29-1 with TRBJ1-1, with D possibly being TRBD1 (6 bases). This CDR3 spans 15 amino acids. V was pared by 7 bases and J by 1 base, with 19 bases between. CDR1 SQVTM and CDR2 ANQGSEA come from the germline V gene. The CDR3: CSGETGGGRNTEAFF. The CDR3 DNA is TGCAGCGGTGAGACAGGCGGGGGAAGGAACACTGAAGCTTTCTTT. The full variable domain, in which reference TRBV29-1 and TRBJ1-1 provide the parts outside the CDR3, is SAVISQKPSRDICQRGTSLTIQCQVDSQVTMMFWYRQQPGQSLTLIATANQGSEATYESGFVIDKFPISRPNLTFSTLTVSNMSPEDSSIYLCSGETGGGRNTEAFFGQGTRLTVV.

This sequence joins TRBV11-2 and TRBJ2-7, with 10 positions matching TRBD2. The length of the CDR3 is 16 residues. Trimming cost V 5 bases and J 2 bases; bases outside gene matches: 9. The V gene's germline CDR1 is SGHAT and CDR2 FQNNGV. Written as DNA, the CDR3 is TGTGCCAGCAGCCCGAGGACTAGCGGAAATACCTACGAGCAGTACTTC. The encoded protein is CASSPRTSGNTYEQYF.

The chain uses TRBV11-2 and TRBJ2-7; weak D call: TRBD1 (6 bases). This CDR3 spans 14 amino acids. Germline-derived CDR1 and CDR2 are SGHAT and FQNNGV. V shed 0 bases and J shed 4 bases, with 10 bases lying between them. CDR3 nucleotide sequence: TGTGCCAGCAGCTTAGATAGAGGGGGATACGAGCAGTACTTC. As protein: CASSLDRGGYEQYF.

V gene TRBV2 combines with J gene TRBJ1-1; 7 nucleotides match TRBD1. The CDR3 has 15 amino acids. Germline V CDR1 and CDR2: SNHLY, FYNNEI. V gave up 6 bases and J gave up 0 bases; unmatched junction bases: 7. The DNA of the CDR3 is TGTGCCAGCAGCGTCTCCGGGACAGTGAACACTGAAGCTTTCTTT. Its protein product is CASSVSGTVNTEAFF.

CDR3 nucleotide sequence: TGTGCCAGCGGCCAGAACTACGAGCAGTACTTC. Translating it yields CASGQNYEQYF. The gene calls are TRBV2 and TRBJ2-7; D unclear. The CDR3 sequence is 11 residues long. CDR1 is SNHLY and CDR2 is FYNNEI in the germline V gene. The V gene lost 8 bases and the J gene lost 3 bases, with 8 bases spanning the gap.

This sequence joins TRBV30 and TRBJ2-4; D is unresolved. Germline CDR1 and CDR2: GTSNPN and SVGIG (reference sequence). This CDR3 has 16 residues. Between the trimmed V and J ends, which lost 0 bases and 0 bases, there was a span of 12 bases. CDR3 coding DNA: TGTGCCTGGAGTGTGGGCACCTGGATAGCCAAAAACATTCAGTACTTC. Its translation is CAWSVGTWIAKNIQYF.

To note about this clone: Other DNA sequences of this sample code for an identical CDR3. The rearrangement links TRBV28 to TRBJ1-5; D not resolved. V was pared by 2 bases and J by 1 base, with 6 bases between. This CDR3 has 14 amino acids. Germline CDR1 reads MDHEN; CDR2 reads SYDVKM. CDR3 sequence: CASSLGGSNQPQHF. The CDR3 DNA follows: TGTGCCAGCAGTTTAGGCGGCAGCAATCAGCCCCAGCATTTT.

The chain links TRBV19 to TRBJ2-2; no firm D call. The CDR3 runs to 15 residues. Germline lookup yields CDR1 LNHDA and CDR2 SQIVND (reference sequence). V shed 3 bases and J shed 1 base, with 9 bases lying between them. Written as DNA, the CDR3 is TGTGCCAGTAGTATTCGAGGATGGAACACCGGGGAGCTGTTTTTT. As protein: CASSIRGWNTGELFF.

The chain recombines TRBV24-1 with TRBJ2-1; 8 bases are shared with TRBD1. Germline-derived CDR1 and CDR2 are KGHDR and SFDVKD. CDR3 length: 18 amino acids. The ends lost 4 bases at V and 6 bases at J; junction bases unmatched: 16. CDR3 in amino acids: CATSDPVLSGGRANEQFF. Written as DNA, the CDR3 is TGTGCCACCAGTGACCCCGTCTTGTCAGGGGGCAGGGCCAATGAGCAGTTCTTC.

This clone showed up just once. The chain couples TRBV2 to TRBJ2-1; possible D gene TRBD2, 6 bases. The CDR3 covers 13 residues. Germline CDR1 is SNHLY and CDR2 is FYNNEI. V lost 4 bases and J 10 bases, leaving 14 bases between the germline ends. The CDR3 spells CASSVDGGGEQFF. The CDR3 nucleotides read TGTGCCAGCAGTGTAGATGGGGGAGGAGAGCAGTTCTTC.

The genes are TRBV3-1 (or the pseudogene TRBV3-2) and TRBJ2-1, with 11 bases identical to TRBD2. Looked up from germline, CDR1 is LGHDT and CDR2 is YNNKEL (reference sequence). The CDR3 contains 16 residues. Unmatched junction bases numbered 10, after V lost 3 bases and J lost 9 bases. The CDR3 nucleotides are TGTGCCAGCAGCCAGGATAGCGGGAGGGTTGGTGGTGAGCAGTTCTTC. Protein sequence: CASSQDSGRVGGEQFF.

The chain is built from TRBV7-2 and TRBJ2-1, with 12 bases matching TRBD2. CDR1 is SGHTA and CDR2 is FQGNSA in the germline V gene. The CDR3 totals 17 residues. V shed 1 base, J shed 6 bases, and the junction held 7 bases outside the gene matches. The CDR3 nucleotides are TGTGCCAGCAGCTTAGTTAACCTAGCGGGAGGGGGCAATGAGCAGTTCTTC. Protein product: CASSLVNLAGGGNEQFF.

The chain is built from TRBV19 and TRBJ2-7; 7 bases agree with TRBD1. The CDR3 has 16 residues. Trimming cost V 3 bases and J 2 bases; bases outside gene matches: 10. The V gene's germline CDR1 is LNHDA and CDR2 SQIVND (reference sequence). The DNA of the CDR3 is TGTGCCAGTAGTATGGATACCGGGACAGCGCCCTACGAGCAGTACTTC. Translated, it gives CASSMDTGTAPYEQYF.

The rearrangement links TRBV11-1 to TRBJ1-1, with D possibly matching TRBD1 (6 bases). There are 16 residues in the CDR3. The V end lost 5 bases, the J end lost 6 bases, and 22 bases lay between the germline ends. Germline loops: CDR1 SGHAT, CDR2 FQDESV (reference sequence). The DNA of the CDR3 is TGTGCCAGCAGCCCCTACCGGGGGGCGTCTGAGGCTGAAGCTTTCTTT. Protein product: CASSPYRGASEAEAFF.

The V call is TRBV25-1, the J call TRBJ1-2; 8 bases are shared with TRBD1. Germline CDR1 is MGHDK and CDR2 is SYGVNS. V shed 1 base and J 8 bases; nucleotides not matched to a gene: 9. This CDR3 contains 15 residues. As DNA, the CDR3 is TGTGCCAGCAGTGAATTACAGGGGGGAGAGGGAGGCTACACCTTC. Residues: CASSELQGGEGGYTF.

The rearrangement joins TRBV18 to TRBJ2-1; 11 bases are a match to TRBD1. CDR3 length: 16 amino acids. The V gene end was trimmed by 2 bases and the J gene end by 7 bases; junction bases not matched to a gene: 7. Looked up from germline, CDR1 is KGHSH and CDR2 is LQKENI. The CDR3 sequence: CASSPSGQGAGNEQFF. In nucleotides, the CDR3 is TGTGCCAGCTCACCATCTGGACAGGGGGCAGGGAATGAGCAGTTCTTC.

This chain uses TRBV28 with TRBJ1-5; D not resolved. V was trimmed by 5 bases and J by 3 bases, leaving 11 bases between them. CDR3 length equals 14 residues. Germline CDR1 MDHEN, CDR2 SYDVKM. The CDR3: CASSRTLTNQPQHF. CDR3 coding DNA: TGTGCCAGCAGTAGAACCCTAACCAATCAGCCCCAGCATTTT.

This sequence joins TRBV5-8 and TRBJ1-5; no clear D. V was shortened by 0 bases and J by 2 bases, with 9 bases between the two germline ends. The CDR3 runs to 15 residues. In germline, CDR1 is SGHTS, CDR2 YDEGEE. The CDR3 DNA reads as TGTGCCAGCAGCTTGGAAGGAGCCCGCAATCAGCCCCAGCATTTT. It encodes CASSLEGARNQPQHF.

V is TRBV5-1 and J is TRBJ2-1, with a possible D match to TRBD1 (6 bases). V was pared by 6 bases and J by 5 bases, with 15 bases between. Germline lookup yields CDR1 SGHRS and CDR2 YFSETQ. This CDR3 has 14 residues. DNA for the CDR3: TGCGCCAGCACCCCGCAGGGGATAGACAATGAGCAGTTCTTC. Protein sequence: CASTPQGIDNEQFF.

This chain uses TRBV5-4 with TRBJ2-1, with 13 bases that match TRBD2. CDR3 length equals 15 residues. The germline CDR1 and CDR2 sequences are SGHNT and YYREEE (reference sequence). Losses at the gene ends were 4 bases for V and 9 bases for J; bases not matched to a gene: 7. CDR3 DNA sequence: TGTGCCAGCAGCCCAGGACTAGCGGGAGTCTCTGAGCAGTTCTTC. Translating gives CASSPGLAGVSEQFF. Full variable domain (outside the CDR3, taken from reference TRBV5-4 and TRBJ2-1): ETGVTQSPTHLIKTRGQQVTLRCSSQSGHNTVSWYQQALGQGPQFIFQYYREEENGRGNFPPRFSGLQFPNYSSELNVNALELDDSALYLCASSPGLAGVSEQFFGPGTRLTVL.